This T cell receptor (beta chain) is from a study of CD8 T cells in Susac syndrome. Whole-study results and caveats: Regarding the TCR sequencing and HLA analysis, the study admitted that a relatively small number of individuals were involved.

Of note for this clonotype: No antigen is known for it.

V trimming: 4 bases; J trimming: 0 bases; junction bases outside the gene matches: 2. The CDR3 runs 15 residues. The germline CDR1 and CDR2 sequences are SGHRS and YFSETQ. An input of roughly 0.5 to 1 ug of RNA was subjected to reverse transcription using random hexamers. TCRdb analysed the immunoSEQ multiplex PCR reads with MiXCR anew, one entry per CDR3 protein. The profile shows 150,000 to 200,000 distinct CDR3 sequences, around 94% of them singletons. This clonotype was sampled from a human donor in good health. Source material: CD4+ T cells from PBMCs. This chain connects TRBV5-1 to TRBJ2-2; 8 positions agree with TRBD2. The CDR3 DNA follows: TGCGCCAGCAGCCTGACTAGCGCGAACACCGGGGAGCTGTTTTTT. It yields the protein CASSLTSANTGELFF.